Listed below are T cell receptor beta chains from one sample, sequenced in a study of blood T cells in healthy people across ages. In TCRdb, the 5' RACE reads were re-called with MiXCR into one record per CDR3 protein. The top ten clones hold 11% of a sample with 1.5 million to 2 million distinct CDR3 sequences, approximately 32% of them seen once. The specimen sequenced was blood. These receptors originate from a woman in her twenties or thirties in good health. Each CDR3 is given with its conserved first and last residue. A D gene is named only where the DNA matches it firmly. Size is omitted from some rows. Given values are once, few, many or a class for expanded clones.

j_gene,abundance,d_gene,v_gene,CDR3nt,CDR3aa
TRBJ2-6,.,.,TRBV6-6,TGTGCCAGCAGTTATTGGGAACTAAGCTCTGGGGCCAACGTCCTGACTTTC,CASSYWELSSGANVLTF
TRBJ2-5,few,.,TRBV7-7,TGTGCCAGCAGCCCCGACCCGACAGTCCTCCAAGAGACCCAGTACTTC,CASSPDPTVLQETQYF
TRBJ2-7,few,.,TRBV7-3,TGTGCCAGCAGCTTCTGGGACGGACTCTACGAGCAGTACTTC,CASSFWDGLYEQYF
TRBJ2-5,few,TRBD2,TRBV20-1,TGCAGTGCTAGAGACGATAAGCCGGGAGGCCAAGAGACCCAGTACTTC,CSARDDKPGGQETQYF
TRBJ2-2,.,.,TRBV27,TGTGCCAGCAGTTTCCAGGGGACGAACACCGGGGAGCTGTTTTTT,CASSFQGTNTGELFF
TRBJ2-7,few,TRBD2,TRBV29-1,TGCAGCTGCCGAGCGGGAGTCGACGAGCAGTACTTC,CSCRAGVDEQYF
TRBJ1-2,once,.,TRBV5-1,TGCGCCAGCAGCTTGGAAGGGGGTTGGTATGGCTACACCTTC,CASSLEGGWYGYTF
TRBJ1-1,few,.,TRBV12-3/TRBV12-4,TGTGCCAGCAGCTTTACCTCAGCGAACACTGAAGCTTTCTTT,CASSFTSANTEAFF
TRBJ2-7,few,.,TRBV9,TGTGCCAGCAGCGTAGGAACTATCTCCTACGAGCAGTACTTC,CASSVGTISYEQYF
TRBJ1-4,.,TRBD1,TRBV5-1,TGCGCCAGCAGCCCCGCCGGGACAGGGTATGAAAAACTGTTTTTT,CASSPAGTGYEKLFF
TRBJ1-1,once,.,TRBV7-2,TGTGCCAGCAGCTTAAAGTGGGTTAACGCTGAAGCTTTCTTT,CASSLKWVNAEAFF
TRBJ1-1,.,.,TRBV3-1,TGTGCCAGCAGCCAAGATGCGGCTAATGGGGCTTTCTTT,CASSQDAANGAFF
TRBJ2-2,.,.,TRBV4-1,TGCGCCAGCAGCTCTCAAGGTCAGCGAGCGGGGGAGCTGTTTTTT,CASSSQGQRAGELFF
TRBJ1-2,.,TRBD1,TRBV5-1,TGCGCCAGCAGCCCTAGGGGGCCCCGGACGGGGGGCTACACCTTC,CASSPRGPRTGGYTF
TRBJ2-2,.,.,TRBV9,TGTGCCAGCAGCGTTCCTTCCGGGGAGCTGTTTTTT,CASSVPSGELFF
TRBJ1-2,.,TRBD1,TRBV28,TGTGCCAGCAGTTTGCTGCCGGGACAGGGTCATGGCTACACCTTC,CASSLLPGQGHGYTF
TRBJ2-3,.,TRBD2,TRBV7-3,TGTGCCAGCAGCTTCATTAGCGGGGGGGCGGATCCAGATACGCAGTATTTT,CASSFISGGADPDTQYF
TRBJ2-5,.,TRBD1,TRBV5-5,TGTGCCAGCAGCTGGACAGGACGACAAGACACCCAGTACTTC,CASSWTGRQDTQYF
TRBJ2-5,few,.,TRBV28,TGTGCCAGCAGTTTAACCGGGACCCGGGGAGAGACCCAGTACTTC,CASSLTGTRGETQYF
TRBJ1-2,.,TRBD1,TRBV25-1,TGTGCCAGCAGTGAAGGTCAGGGGGCAGTCGGCTACACCTTC,CASSEGQGAVGYTF
TRBJ2-2,.,TRBD2,TRBV4-1,TGCGCCAGCAGCCAAGAGGGACTAGCGCCCGGGGAGCTGTTTTTT,CASSQEGLAPGELFF
TRBJ2-5,.,.,TRBV30,TGTGCCTGGAGTGTAGTGTACCAAGAGACCCAGTACTTC,CAWSVVYQETQYF
TRBJ2-1,few,.,TRBV27,TGTGCCAGCAGCCTAGAGCGCTCCTACAATGAGCAGTTCTTC,CASSLERSYNEQFF
TRBJ1-1,.,.,TRBV29-1,TGCAGCGTTGAAGGGAGGGGTCGTCTGAACACTGAAGCTTTCTTT,CSVEGRGRLNTEAFF
TRBJ2-1,.,.,TRBV6-5,TGTGCCAGCAGTTACCCCCTTGGCGCGGGAATCTCCTACAATGAGCAGTTCTTC,CASSYPLGAGISYNEQFF
TRBJ2-1,many,.,TRBV11-1,TGTGCCAGCAGCTTAGTTAGGGCGGGCAGCTCCTACAATGAGCAGTTCTTC,CASSLVRAGSSYNEQFF
TRBJ2-7,.,.,TRBV20-1,TGCAGTGCCGCCGAACGGGCCTACGCTAGTGAGCAGTACTTC,CSAAERAYASEQYF
TRBJ2-3,.,TRBD2,TRBV12-3/TRBV12-4,TGTGCCAGCAGCCTAGCGGGGGGGACTAGAGCAGATACGCAGTATTTT,CASSLAGGTRADTQYF
TRBJ1-2,few,.,TRBV6-1,TGTGCCAGCAGTGTCAGGGCAGGGAACTATGGCTACACCTTC,CASSVRAGNYGYTF
TRBJ2-1,few,TRBD2,TRBV2,TGTGCCAGCAGGCGACTAGCGGGGGACTACAATGAGCAGTTCTTC,CASRRLAGDYNEQFF
TRBJ1-5,few,TRBD1,TRBV20-1,TGCAGTGCTAGGGGGACAGGGGTTCAGCCCCAGCATTTT,CSARGTGVQPQHF
TRBJ2-7,few,.,TRBV5-1,TGCGCCAGCAGCTCGCAAACGTTTTCAATTCTCTCCGAGCAGTACTTC,CASSSQTFSILSEQYF
TRBJ2-1,.,.,TRBV7-9,TGTGCCAGCAGCTTCTCGGGGGGCCTCTCCTACAATGAGCAGTTCTTC,CASSFSGGLSYNEQFF
TRBJ1-1,few,.,TRBV10-3,TGTGCCAGCCAGGGTGGAGGCACTGAAGCTTTCTTT,CASQGGGTEAFF
TRBJ2-5,.,TRBD2,TRBV2,TGTGCCCGCAGCGTTTGGCCAGCGGGAGTTATGGAGACCCAGTACTTC,CARSVWPAGVMETQYF
TRBJ1-1,once,TRBD1,TRBV5-1,TGCGCCAGCAGCTTTGCCGACAGGGGGGTGATTGAAGCTTTCTTT,CASSFADRGVIEAFF
TRBJ2-5,few,TRBD2,TRBV6-5,TGTGCCAGCAGTTACTCGAGCAATGGCTGGCTAGCGGGAAGACAAGAGACCCAGTACTTC,CASSYSSNGWLAGRQETQYF
TRBJ2-3,few,.,TRBV3-1,TGTGCCAGCAATAGGCAGGGCACAGATACGCAGTATTTT,CASNRQGTDTQYF
TRBJ2-6,.,.,TRBV5-1,TGCGCCAGCAGCTTGGCGTTCGACACTCTCTTCCTGACTTTC,CASSLAFDTLFLTF
TRBJ2-5,.,.,TRBV27,TGTGCCAGCAGTTTAAGGGCGGCCACTCCGGGAGAGACCCAGTACTTC,CASSLRAATPGETQYF
TRBJ2-3,few,.,TRBV14,TGTGCCAGCAGCCCCAATGTAGATACGCAGTATTTT,CASSPNVDTQYF
TRBJ2-2,once,.,TRBV5-1,TGCGCCAGCAGCTTGATGGCTACCGGGGAGCTGTTTTTT,CASSLMATGELFF
TRBJ2-1,few,TRBD2,TRBV5-6,TGTGCCAGCAGCTCCAAGACTAGCATGATCGAGAATGAGCAGTTCTTC,CASSSKTSMIENEQFF
TRBJ2-7,.,TRBD1,TRBV4-1,TGCGCCAGCAGCCAAGGTAGAACAGGGGGCGACGAGCAGTACTTC,CASSQGRTGGDEQYF
TRBJ2-7,.,.,TRBV7-2,TGTGCCAGCAGCTTCAGGGTGGTTGTGGGCCACGAGCAGTACTTC,CASSFRVVVGHEQYF
TRBJ2-7,.,TRBD2,TRBV30,TGTGCCTGGGGACTAGCCTACGAGCAGTACTTC,CAWGLAYEQYF
TRBJ1-2,few,TRBD1,TRBV12-3/TRBV12-4,TGTGCCAGCAGTCCTCCGGGACAGGGGGCTGGTGGCTACACCTTC,CASSPPGQGAGGYTF
TRBJ2-1,.,TRBD2,TRBV5-5,TGTGCCAGCAGCTTGGCGTTCGGACTAGCGGGAAATGAGCAGTTCTTC,CASSLAFGLAGNEQFF
TRBJ2-2,.,TRBD2,TRBV6-2/TRBV6-3,TGTGCCAGCAGTCCGACTAGCTTCGGGACCGGGGAGCTGTTTTTT,CASSPTSFGTGELFF
TRBJ1-3,.,.,TRBV9,TGTGCCAGCAGCTCATCGACAGGTGGAAACACCATATATTTT,CASSSSTGGNTIYF
TRBJ2-7,.,.,TRBV6-1,TGTGCCAGCACCGAAAGGCTTACCTACGAGCAGTACTTC,CASTERLTYEQYF
TRBJ2-5,.,.,TRBV2,TGTGCCAGACCCAAGAGTTACTCGTACTTC,CARPKSYSYF
TRBJ2-7,.,TRBD2,TRBV27,TGTGCCAGCAGTCCGGGGACTAGCGGGAGTGCCGAGCAGTACTTC,CASSPGTSGSAEQYF